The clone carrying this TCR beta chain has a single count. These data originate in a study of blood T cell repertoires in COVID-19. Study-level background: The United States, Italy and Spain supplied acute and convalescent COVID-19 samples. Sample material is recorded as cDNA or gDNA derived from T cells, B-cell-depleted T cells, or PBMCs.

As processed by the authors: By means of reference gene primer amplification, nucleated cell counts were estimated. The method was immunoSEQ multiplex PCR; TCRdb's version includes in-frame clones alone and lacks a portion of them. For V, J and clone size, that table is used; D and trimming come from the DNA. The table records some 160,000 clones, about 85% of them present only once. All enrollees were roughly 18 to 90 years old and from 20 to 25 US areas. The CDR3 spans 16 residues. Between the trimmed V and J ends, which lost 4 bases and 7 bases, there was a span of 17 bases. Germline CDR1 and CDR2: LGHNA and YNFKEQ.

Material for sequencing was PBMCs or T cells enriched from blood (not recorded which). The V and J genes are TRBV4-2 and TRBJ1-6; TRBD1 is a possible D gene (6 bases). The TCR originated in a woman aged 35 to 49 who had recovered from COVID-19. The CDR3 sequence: CASSPSADRRNSPLHF. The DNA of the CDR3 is TGTGCCAGCAGCCCCTCAGCGGACAGAAGAAATTCACCCCTCCACTTT.